The present T cell receptor (beta chain) was sequenced within a study of shared clonotypes between healthy human individuals. Original processing notes: Quality scores were absent from the junction-only immunoSEQ sequences, so filtering differed. Some clones are missing from TCRdb's copy, which holds only in-frame ones; the method was immunoSEQ multiplex PCR. The V and J calls and the clone size are those of that table, but D and trimming were determined from the DNA. This table holds roughly 890,000 clones, 90% to 95% found once. Germline CDR1 is SGHTA and CDR2 is FQGNSA. CDR3 length: 18 residues. J lost 5 bases, V lost 4 bases, and 16 bases had no gene match. The naive CD8 subset, CD45RO-negative cells positively selected for CCR7, excluded terminally differentiated effector memory CD45RA+ cells.

The rearrangement uses TRBV7-2 and TRBJ2-5; TRBD1 agrees at 10 bases. Source material: naive CD8+ T cells sorted from blood. This sequence originates from a man under 40 in good health. The CDR3 here is CASSSSPGQGVALETQYF. The CDR3 coding sequence is TGTGCCAGCAGCTCCAGCCCTGGACAGGGGGTTGCCTTGGAGACCCAGTACTTC.